A single sample is the source of the 25 T cell receptor beta chains below, sequenced in a study of spatial heterogeneity in lung cancer. Documented time point: blood at routine non-recurrence follow-up after resection. Researchers sequenced whole RNA taken from tumor, nontumor lung or frozen PBMC without sorting. TCRdb processed the 5' RACE reads anew with MiXCR; each CDR3 protein has one entry. The top ten hold about a third of the sample, which has about 52,000 distinct CDR3 sequences, more than 6.5% seen once. The specimen was PBMCs, collected at follow-up. These receptors originate from a female donor with early-stage non-small cell lung cancer.

The chain uses TRBV2 and TRBJ1-2; D remains ambiguous. Trimming took off 6 bases at V and 7 bases at J, with 9 bases between the two ends. CDR1 SNHLY and CDR2 FYNNEI come from the germline V gene. The CDR3 sequence is 11 residues long. The CDR3 nucleotides are TGTGCCAGCAGCAACAACGCTGGCTACACCTTC. It encodes CASSNNAGYTF. The full variable domain, completed using reference TRBV2 and TRBJ1-2, is EPEVTQTPSHQVTQMGQEVILRCVPISNHLYFYWYRQILGQKVEFLVSFYNNEISEKSEIFDDQFSVERPDGSNFTLKIRSTKLEDSAMYFCASSNNAGYTFGSGTRLTVV.

This clonotype was counted between two and nine times. V gene TRBV20-1 combines with J gene TRBJ2-3; unclear D gene. CDR3 length: 11 amino acids. The V gene lost 5 bases and the J gene lost 2 bases, with 5 bases spanning the gap. In germline, CDR1 is DFQATT, CDR2 SNEGSKA (reference sequence). CDR3 in DNA: TGCAGTGCTTCCTTCACAGATACGCAGTATTTT. Translating gives CSASFTDTQYF.

This clonotype has more than one count but fewer than ten. This chain connects TRBV12-3 or TRBV12-4 to TRBJ1-6; a weak D match, TRBD1 (5 bases). This CDR3 comprises 16 residues. The V and J ends lost 7 bases and 4 bases respectively, with 17 bases between them. CDR3 nucleotides: TGTGCCAGCAATAGAATCGGGGGATGGTATAATTCACCCCTCCACTTT. This sequence encodes CASNRIGGWYNSPLHF.

This clonotype was counted ten times or more. The rearrangement links TRBV4-3 to TRBJ2-7; 11 nucleotides align to TRBD2. The CDR3 is 16 amino acids. Germline CDR1 and CDR2: LGHNA and YSLEER. The trim removed 4 bases at V and 0 bases at J, leaving 5 bases unmatched. For the CDR3, the DNA is TGCGCCAGCAGCCGACATAGCGGGGGGGCCTCCTACGAGCAGTACTTC. This sequence encodes CASSRHSGGASYEQYF.

The chain uses TRBV24-1 and TRBJ2-2; 7 positions agree with TRBD1. The CDR3 totals 17 residues. After removal of 2 bases from V and 2 bases from J, the junction contained 7 bases not matched to a gene. Germline values: CDR1 KGHDR, CDR2 SFDVKD. Here the CDR3 reads CATSDSPGQSNTGELFF. The CDR3 DNA reads as TGTGCCACCAGTGATTCCCCGGGACAGAGCAACACCGGGGAGCTGTTTTTT.

This clonotype was counted at least ten times. V and J are TRBV29-1 and TRBJ2-7; 8 bases are a match to TRBD1. CDR1 and CDR2 from the germline V gene are SQVTM and ANQGSEA. V was clipped by 3 bases and J by 5 bases; unmatched bases: 6. The CDR3 has 13 residues. In nucleotides, the CDR3 is TGCAGCGTTGATGGGGACAGGAGGAACGAGCAGTACTTC. It codes for CSVDGDRRNEQYF.

This clonotype was picked up many times. The V and J genes are TRBV7-2 and TRBJ2-4; 14 nucleotides match TRBD2. CDR1 SGHTA and CDR2 FQGNSA come from the germline V gene. With V trimmed by 3 bases and J by 8 bases, 15 bases remained unmatched. The CDR3 sequence is 19 residues long. CDR3 nucleotides: TGTGCCAGCAGCTTGGATCCGGGACTAGCGGGGGCACTCTGGGACATTCAGTACTTC. Residues: CASSLDPGLAGALWDIQYF.

This clonotype was observed many times. The gene calls are TRBV5-4 and TRBJ2-7; D unclear. Germline V gene sequence: CDR1 SGHNT, CDR2 YYREEE (reference sequence). The germline V and J ends were trimmed by 2 bases and 0 bases, with 12 bases remaining between them. This CDR3 is 15 amino acids long. CDR3: CASSFGRQDSYEQYF. In nucleotides, the CDR3 is TGTGCCAGCAGCTTCGGGCGGCAGGACTCCTACGAGCAGTACTTC.

This clonotype appeared a few times. This chain uses TRBV2 with TRBJ2-3, with 8 bases aligning to TRBD1. The germline V gene encodes CDR1 SNHLY and CDR2 FYNNEI. J gave up 2 bases and V 5 bases, and 6 bases lay outside the gene matches. This CDR3 spans 15 amino acids. The DNA of the CDR3 is TGTGCCAGCAGTACACAGGGGGTTTCCACAGATACGCAGTATTTT. It yields the protein CASSTQGVSTDTQYF.

This clonotype was recorded at least ten times. The J gene is TRBJ2-2, the V gene TRBV5-1, with D possibly matching TRBD2 (5 bases). The germline V and J ends were trimmed by 1 base and 3 bases, with 10 bases remaining between them. The CDR3 totals 15 residues. Germline assignment: CDR1 SGHRS and CDR2 YFSETQ. CDR3 loop: CASSLRGMDTGELFF. The CDR3 bases are TGCGCCAGCAGCTTGAGAGGGATGGACACCGGGGAGCTGTTTTTT. The complete variable domain, with remaining parts taken from reference TRBV5-1 and TRBJ2-2, reads KAGVTQTPRYLIKTRGQQVTLSCSPISGHRSVSWYQQTPGQGLQFLFEYFSETQRNKGNFPGRFSGRQFSNSRSEMNVSTLELGDSALYLCASSLRGMDTGELFFGEGSRLTVL.

This chain joins TRBV7-2 and TRBJ2-7, with 10 bases that match TRBD1. Germline lookup yields CDR1 SGHTA and CDR2 FQGNSA. The CDR3 consists of 15 residues. The ends lost 5 bases at V and 0 bases at J; junction bases unmatched: 4. The chain's CDR3 is CASSQTGGVSYEQYF. The CDR3 DNA sequence: TGTGCCAGCAGCCAGACAGGGGGCGTCTCCTACGAGCAGTACTTC.

J is TRBJ2-3 and V is TRBV7-9, with 10 bases lining up with TRBD1. This CDR3 has 15 residues. Germline lookup yields CDR1 SEHNR and CDR2 FQNEAQ (reference sequence). V shed 4 bases and J 6 bases; nucleotides not matched to a gene: 7. The CDR3 spells CASSSTGGASDTQYF. CDR3 nucleotides: TGTGCCAGCAGCTCGACAGGGGGCGCGTCCGATACGCAGTATTTT.

This clonotype turned up a few times. The chain has TRBV28 and TRBJ1-5; 7 nucleotides line up with TRBD1. The junction had 11 bases not matched to a gene; V was cut back by 2 bases and J by 4 bases. The germline V gene has CDR1 MDHEN and CDR2 SYDVKM. This CDR3 contains 17 residues. This CDR3 reads CASSLRAGGGRNQPQHF. The CDR3 DNA reads TGTGCCAGCAGTTTAAGGGCAGGGGGAGGACGTAATCAGCCCCAGCATTTT.

This clonotype was recorded many times. This sequence joins TRBV28 and TRBJ2-4; 10 nucleotides agree with TRBD2. CDR1 and CDR2 from the germline V gene are MDHEN and SYDVKM. CDR3 length: 16 amino acids. The ends lost 4 bases at V and 3 bases at J; junction bases unmatched: 6. The CDR3 coding sequence is TGTGCCAGCAGTTACTCTAGCGGGGGTGTCAAAAACATTCAGTACTTC. It translates to CASSYSSGGVKNIQYF.

This clonotype has a handful of counts. This rearrangement joins TRBV14 to TRBJ2-7; weak D call: TRBD1 (6 bases). Trimming stripped 3 bases from V and 6 bases from J, with 12 bases between. Germline lookup yields CDR1 SGHDN and CDR2 FVKESK. The CDR3 totals 13 residues. The CDR3 sequence is CASSQLQGSEQYF. CDR3 DNA: TGTGCCAGCAGCCAGTTACAGGGCTCCGAGCAGTACTTC. The full variable domain, completed using reference TRBV14 and TRBJ2-7, is EAGVTQFPSHSVIEKGQTVTLRCDPISGHDNLYWYRRVMGKEIKFLLHFVKESKQDESGMPNNRFLAERTGGTYSTLKVQPAELEDSGVYFCASSQLQGSEQYFGPGTRLTVT.

The V and J genes are TRBV5-1 and TRBJ1-1; D gene uncertain. V lost 5 bases to trimming and J lost 3 bases, with 11 bases between them. Germline values: CDR1 SGHRS, CDR2 YFSETQ. The CDR3 sequence is 13 residues long. For the CDR3, the DNA is TGCGCCAGCAGTTGGGCCGGGGACACTGAAGCTTTCTTT. It encodes CASSWAGDTEAFF.

This clonotype was seen repeatedly, ten times or more. The chain combines TRBV7-2 with TRBJ1-1; a weak D match, TRBD1 (5 bases). In germline, CDR1 is SGHTA, CDR2 FQGNSA. The CDR3 runs to 12 residues. V lost 5 bases and J 7 bases, leaving 11 bases between the germline ends. The CDR3 region has the DNA TGTGCCAGCAGCCGCGCAGGGATTGAAGCTTTCTTT. Translation gives CASSRAGIEAFF.

This clonotype was observed many times. This sequence joins TRBV12-3 or TRBV12-4 and TRBJ2-7; possibly TRBD2 for D (5 bases). V lost 5 bases to trimming and J lost 2 bases, with 16 bases between them. The CDR3 totals 15 residues. The CDR3 DNA reads TGTGCCAGCAGTCCCGGTCGGACTTATACCTACGAGCAGTACTTC. Translation: CASSPGRTYTYEQYF.

This clonotype was seen repeatedly, ten times or more. This rearrangement joins TRBV27 to TRBJ2-2; 7 positions agree with TRBD2. With V trimmed by 10 bases and J by 5 bases, 10 bases remained unmatched. The CDR3 has 14 residues. Germline V CDR1 and CDR2: MNHEY, SMNVEV (reference sequence). The DNA of the CDR3 is TGTGCCACCTCGACTCCCGGGAGGACCGGGGAGCTGTTTTTT. Its protein is CATSTPGRTGELFF.

This clonotype was found a few times. This sequence joins TRBV13 and TRBJ1-2; D unresolved. Germline V gene lookup returns CDR1 PRHDT and CDR2 FYEKMQ (reference sequence). V lost 2 bases and J lost 2, with 6 bases in between. The CDR3 sequence is 13 residues long. CDR3 sequence reads: CASSLQKNYGYTF. CDR3 nucleotides: TGTGCCAGCAGCTTACAGAAGAACTATGGCTACACCTTC.

There are a few counts of this clonotype. This chain links TRBV24-1 with TRBJ2-1; TRBD2 matches at 8 bases. The germline gives CDR1 KGHDR, CDR2 SFDVKD. CDR3 size: 22 residues. Unmatched junction bases numbered 20, after V lost 2 bases and J lost 0 bases. The CDR3 here is CATSDSPLVRGAPKSSYNEQFF. The CDR3 nucleotides read TGTGCCACCAGTGATTCGCCTCTTGTGCGGGGGGCCCCCAAAAGCTCCTACAATGAGCAGTTCTTC.

A remark on this clonotype: Compared with germline, one end of the junction differs, possibly owing to a read error. V usage is TRBV11-2 and J usage is TRBJ1-1, with D possibly being TRBD1 (5 bases). Germline CDR1 reads SGHAT; CDR2 reads FQNNGV. This CDR3 has 14 residues. CDR3 nucleotides: TGTACCAGCACACAACAAGGACAGAACACTGAAGCTTTCTTT. Amino acid sequence: CTSTQQGQNTEAFF.

V usage is TRBV2 and J usage is TRBJ1-1; a possible D gene is TRBD1 (5 bases). Germline V lookup: CDR1 SNHLY, CDR2 FYNNEI. V lost 3 bases, J lost 6 bases, and 14 bases lay in between. The CDR3 is made up of 14 amino acids. In nucleotides, the CDR3 is TGTGCCAGCAGTGAGGGGGATGTTAGATCTGAAGCTTTCTTT. Protein sequence: CASSEGDVRSEAFF.

This clonotype was seen many times. This chain joins TRBV5-1 and TRBJ2-3; D is undetermined. The CDR3 extends over 12 amino acids. The V and J ends lost 5 bases and 1 base respectively, with 5 bases between them. Germline V gene lookup returns CDR1 SGHRS and CDR2 YFSETQ. Here the CDR3 reads CASRDRTDTQYF. The CDR3 DNA reads TGCGCCAGCAGGGACCGCACAGATACGCAGTATTTT.

This clonotype came up many times. The V call is TRBV5-8, the J call TRBJ2-7; D gene unclear. This CDR3 region has 14 residues. CDR1 is SGHTS, CDR2 YDEGEE, per germline. V lost 7 bases to trimming and J lost 2 bases, with 16 bases between them. CDR3 protein: CASEFEVDAYEQYF. The DNA for the CDR3 is TGTGCCAGCGAGTTTGAAGTCGATGCCTACGAGCAGTACTTC.